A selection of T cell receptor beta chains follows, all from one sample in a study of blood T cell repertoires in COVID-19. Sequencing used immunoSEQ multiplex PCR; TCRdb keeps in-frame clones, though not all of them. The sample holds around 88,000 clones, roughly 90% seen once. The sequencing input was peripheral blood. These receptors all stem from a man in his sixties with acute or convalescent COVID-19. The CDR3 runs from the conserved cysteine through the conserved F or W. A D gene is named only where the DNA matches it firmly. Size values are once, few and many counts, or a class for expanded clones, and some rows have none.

TGTGCCAGCAGCGCGAGGACAGGGGTCGGAAACAATGAGCAGTTCTTC	CASSARTGVGNNEQFF	TRBV9	.	TRBJ2-1	TRBD1
TGTGCCAGCAAGAGGTTTAGCGACTCCTACAATGAGCAGTTCTTC	CASKRFSDSYNEQFF	TRBV6-4	.	TRBJ2-1	.
TGTGCCAGCAGGGCCGGGACAGGGGTCACTGAAGCTTTCTTT	CASRAGTGVTEAFF	TRBV5-4	.	TRBJ1-1	TRBD1
TGTGCCAGCCATAATCCAGGGAATTCACCCCTCCACTTT	CASHNPGNSPLHF	TRBV28	.	TRBJ1-6	.
TGTGCCAGCAGTTACCCTTTAGCGGGAGCCTACGAGCAGTACTTC	CASSYPLAGAYEQYF	TRBV6-2/TRBV6-3	.	TRBJ2-7	TRBD2
TGTGCCAGCAGGATTAGCGGGAGTGCGGCCAAAAACATTCAGTACTTC	CASRISGSAAKNIQYF	TRBV2	.	TRBJ2-4	TRBD2
TGCGCCAGCAGCTTAGGGGACGGACAGAGTTATTCACCCCTCCACTTT	CASSLGDGQSYSPLHF	TRBV5-1	.	TRBJ1-6	.
TGTGCCAGCAGTCTCCCCCCGGGAATGAACACTGAAGCTTTCTTT	CASSLPPGMNTEAFF	TRBV28	.	TRBJ1-1	.
TGCGCCAGCAGTCTCATTACTGACTATGGCTACACCTTC	CASSLITDYGYTF	TRBV23-1	.	TRBJ1-2	.
TGTGCCACCAGCAGAGAATTTACTAGCGGGAGTTTGCATGAGCAGTTCTTC	CATSREFTSGSLHEQFF	TRBV15	.	TRBJ2-1	TRBD2
TGTGCCAGCAGTTACTCGAGGGTGGATGAGCAGTTCTTC	CASSYSRVDEQFF	TRBV6-5	.	TRBJ2-1	.
TGTGCCAGCAGCTTAGAGACTCCCACTCGTTTACCCCAGTACTTC	CASSLETPTRLPQYF	TRBV7-2	.	TRBJ2-5	.
TGTGCCAGCAGCTTAGGGCAGACTGATTCACCCCTCCACTTT	CASSLGQTDSPLHF	TRBV11-3	.	TRBJ1-6	.
TGTGCCAGTAGTATCGGTTTCAGGGAACGGCAGCCCCAGCATTTT	CASSIGFRERQPQHF	TRBV19	once	TRBJ1-5	.
TGTGCCAGTACAACTAGCTCTGGAAACACCATATATTTT	CASTTSSGNTIYF	TRBV19	.	TRBJ1-3	.
TGTGCCAGCAAAAGCAGGGAGGGATACGGTAGCAATCAGCCCCAGCATTTT	CASKSREGYGSNQPQHF	TRBV28	once	TRBJ1-5	.
TGTGCCAGCAGCCCCGGCCATGGGGCGGGAGTATACGAGCAGTACTTC	CASSPGHGAGVYEQYF	TRBV7-8	few	TRBJ2-7	TRBD2
TGTGCCAGCAGCGTAGACGGCGGGTCCTCCTACGAGCAGTACTTC	CASSVDGGSSYEQYF	TRBV9	.	TRBJ2-7	.
TGTGCCAGCAGCTGGGGCGGAGGGAACAATGAGCAGTTCTTC	CASSWGGGNNEQFF	TRBV5-5	.	TRBJ2-1	.
TGTGCCACCAGCAGAGATCTTACAGGGGCGAACACCGGGGAGCTGTTTTTT	CATSRDLTGANTGELFF	TRBV15	few	TRBJ2-2	TRBD1
TGTGCCAGCAGCGATCGGACTAGCGGGTGGGATACGCAGTATTTT	CASSDRTSGWDTQYF	TRBV9	.	TRBJ2-3	TRBD2
TGTGCCAGCAGAGCAAATGCCTACGAGCAGTACTTC	CASRANAYEQYF	TRBV2	.	TRBJ2-7	.
TGTGCCAGCAGCTTAGAGGGTCTAGCGGGAAATGAGGATACGCAGTATTTT	CASSLEGLAGNEDTQYF	TRBV11-3	.	TRBJ2-3	TRBD2